This TCR beta chain was identified in a study of blood T cell repertoires in COVID-19. Study details: Whether acute or convalescent, the COVID-19 samples came from the United States, Italy and Spain. PBMCs, B-cell-depleted T cells, or T cells were the source of the cDNA or gDNA that made up the material.

The CDR3 runs 15 residues. CDR1 and CDR2 (germline): SGHTS, YDEGEE. The J segment lost 5 bases and the V segment lost 10 bases, leaving 12 bases of the junction unmatched. In the original processing: Estimation of nucleated cell counts relied on the amplification of reference gene primers. Method: immunoSEQ multiplex PCR; TCRdb's copy keeps in-frame clones and lacks some. V and J calls and clone size are given by that table; D and trimming were obtained from the DNA. This sample has about 190,000 clones, with around nine tenths found just once. The clonotype originates from a man aged 35 to 55 with acute or convalescent COVID-19. The sequenced sample was peripheral blood. The rearrangement links TRBV5-8 to TRBJ1-6, with 7 bases identical to TRBD1. CDR3 sequence (DNA): TGTGCCTGCGCCCGGGACAGCCATAATAATTCACCCCTCCACTTT. Translation gives CACARDSHNNSPLHF.